This TCR beta chain emerged from a study of blood T cell repertoires in COVID-19. Overall study context: Sites across the United States, Italy and Spain contributed samples from acute and convalescent COVID-19. PBMCs, B-cell-depleted T cells, or T cells were the source of the cDNA or gDNA that made up the material.

V was cut by 6 bases and J by 7 bases, with 33 bases left in between. This CDR3 is 20 amino acids long. CDR1 and CDR2 (germline): SNHLY, FYNNEI. Original analysis: By means of reference gene primer amplification, nucleated cell counts were estimated. The table came from immunoSEQ multiplex PCR; TCRdb's copy has only in-frame clones and leaves some out. V and J calls plus clone size are reproduced from that table; the DNA served to infer D and trimming. Of approximately 210,000 clones in the sample, roughly 87% are singletons; the top ten hold 1.9%. Sequenced sample: peripheral blood. J is TRBJ2-2 and V is TRBV2; maybe TRBD1 (5 bases). The clonotype comes from a man between 35 and 55 years old with active or convalescent COVID-19. The CDR3 DNA is TGTGCCAGCAGCGACGTCGTCGAGACAGCAATACGAGACGCCCGCGGGGAGCTGTTTTTT. This sequence encodes CASSDVVETAIRDARGELFF. The whole variable domain, filled in from reference TRBV2 and TRBJ2-2, reads EPEVTQTPSHQVTQMGQEVILRCVPISNHLYFYWYRQILGQKVEFLVSFYNNEISEKSEIFDDQFSVERPDGSNFTLKIRSTKLEDSAMYFCASSDVVETAIRDARGELFFGEGSRLTVL.